This TCR beta chain comes out of a study of control samples from healthy donors and cancer patients. The CDR3 loop spans 13 amino acids. The germline CDR1 and CDR2 sequences are MNHNS and SASEGT. Trimming shortened V by 0 bases and J by 1 base, and 3 bases separated the two germline ends. This clone has just a few counts. Libraries were prepared by immunoSEQ multiplex PCR; TCRdb keeps only in-frame clonotypes and omits some of them. The sample contains about 63,000 clones, roughly 85% of which appear only once. The sample was blood. The receptor was derived from a man aged 35 to 55 in good health. The genes are TRBV6-1 and TRBJ1-1; D is ambiguous. The CDR3 bases are TGTGCCAGCAGTGAAGCAGAGAACACTGAAGCTTTCTTT. The encoded protein is CASSEAENTEAFF.